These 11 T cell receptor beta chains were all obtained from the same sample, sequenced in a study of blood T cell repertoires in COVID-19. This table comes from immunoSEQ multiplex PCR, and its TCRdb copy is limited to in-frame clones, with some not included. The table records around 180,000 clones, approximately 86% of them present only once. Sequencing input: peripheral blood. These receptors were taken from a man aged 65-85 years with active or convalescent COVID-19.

The CDR3 sequence is CASSQSYEQYF. CDR3 coding DNA: TGTGCCAGCAGCCAGAGCTACGAGCAGTACTTC. This chain connects TRBV14 to TRBJ2-7; D is unresolved. This CDR3 is 11 amino acids long. The V gene lost 3 bases and the J gene lost 3 bases, with 3 bases spanning the gap. Looked up from germline, CDR1 is SGHDN and CDR2 is FVKESK.

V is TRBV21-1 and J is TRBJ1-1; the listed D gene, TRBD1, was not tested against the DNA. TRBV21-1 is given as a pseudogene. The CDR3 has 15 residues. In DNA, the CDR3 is TGTGCCAGCAGCAAAGCCGGAACAGGGGACACTGAAGCTTTCTTT. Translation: CASSKAGTGDTEAFF.

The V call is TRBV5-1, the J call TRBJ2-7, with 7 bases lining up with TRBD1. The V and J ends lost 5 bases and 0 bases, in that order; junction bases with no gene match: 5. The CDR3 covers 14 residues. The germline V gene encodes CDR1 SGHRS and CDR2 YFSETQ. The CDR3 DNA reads TGCGCCAGCAGGAGAACAGGGGTCTCCTACGAGCAGTACTTC. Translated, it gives CASRRTGVSYEQYF.

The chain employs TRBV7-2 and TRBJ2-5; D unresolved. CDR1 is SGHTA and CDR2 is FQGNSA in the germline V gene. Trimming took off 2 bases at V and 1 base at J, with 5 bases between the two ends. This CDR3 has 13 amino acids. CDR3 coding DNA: TGTGCCAGCAGCTTATCTCCCCAAGAGACCCAGTACTTC. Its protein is CASSLSPQETQYF. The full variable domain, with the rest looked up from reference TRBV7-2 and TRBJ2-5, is GAGVSQSPSNKVTEKGKDVELRCDPISGHTALYWYRQSLGQGLEFLIYFQGNSAPDKSGLPSDRFSAERTGGSVSTLTIQRTQQEDSAVYLCASSLSPQETQYFGPGTRLLVL.

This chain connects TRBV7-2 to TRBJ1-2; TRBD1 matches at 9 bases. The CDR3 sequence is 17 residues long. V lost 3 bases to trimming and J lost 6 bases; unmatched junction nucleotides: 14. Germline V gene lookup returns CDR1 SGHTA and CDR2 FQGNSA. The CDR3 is CASSFTLDRGLVDGYTF. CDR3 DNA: TGTGCCAGCAGCTTTACCCTGGACAGGGGACTCGTGGATGGCTACACCTTC.

The DNA of the CDR3 is TGTGCCAGCAGCCGACTAGGTAACCTCTACACCTTC. Translating gives CASSRLGNLYTF. The chain carries TRBV2 and TRBJ1-2; no reliable D call. V lost 6 bases and J lost 10, with 15 bases in between. Germline V lookup: CDR1 SNHLY, CDR2 FYNNEI. This CDR3 is built from 12 residues. Looking up the rest from reference TRBV2 and TRBJ1-2 gives the full variable domain: EPEVTQTPSHQVTQMGQEVILRCVPISNHLYFYWYRQILGQKVEFLVSFYNNEISEKSEIFDDQFSVERPDGSNFTLKIRSTKLEDSAMYFCASSRLGNLYTFGSGTRLTVV.

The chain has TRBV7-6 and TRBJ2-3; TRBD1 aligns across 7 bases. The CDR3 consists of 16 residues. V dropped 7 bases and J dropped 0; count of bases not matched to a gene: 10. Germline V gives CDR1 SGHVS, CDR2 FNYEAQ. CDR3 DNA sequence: TGTGCCAGCATCCCGAGAGGGGGCCTAAGCACAGATACGCAGTATTTT. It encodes CASIPRGGLSTDTQYF.

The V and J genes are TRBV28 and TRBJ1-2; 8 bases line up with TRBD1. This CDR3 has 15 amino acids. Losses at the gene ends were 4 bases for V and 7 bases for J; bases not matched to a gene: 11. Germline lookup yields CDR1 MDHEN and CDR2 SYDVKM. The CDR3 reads CASSSSRGRVGGYTF. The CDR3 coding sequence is TGTGCCAGCAGTTCCTCCAGGGGGCGCGTAGGTGGCTACACCTTC.

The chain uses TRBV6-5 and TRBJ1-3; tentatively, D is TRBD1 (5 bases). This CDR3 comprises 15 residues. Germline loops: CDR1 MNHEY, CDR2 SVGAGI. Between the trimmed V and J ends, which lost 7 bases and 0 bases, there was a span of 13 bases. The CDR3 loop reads CASNPGGISGNTIYF. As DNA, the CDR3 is TGTGCCAGCAACCCGGGGGGGATCTCTGGAAACACCATATATTTT.

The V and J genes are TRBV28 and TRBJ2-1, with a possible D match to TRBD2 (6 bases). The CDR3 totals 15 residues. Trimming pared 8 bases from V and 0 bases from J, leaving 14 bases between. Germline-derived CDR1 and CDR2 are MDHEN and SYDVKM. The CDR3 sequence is CASSWGVSSYNEQFF. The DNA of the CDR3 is TGTGCCAGCTCATGGGGGGTTAGCTCCTACAATGAGCAGTTCTTC.

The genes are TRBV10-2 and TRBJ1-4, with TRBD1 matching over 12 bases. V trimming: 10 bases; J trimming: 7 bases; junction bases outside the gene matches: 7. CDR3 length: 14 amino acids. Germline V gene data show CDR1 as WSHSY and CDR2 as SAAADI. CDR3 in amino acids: CATGQGASVEKLFF. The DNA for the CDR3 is TGCGCCACGGGACAGGGGGCTTCGGTTGAAAAACTGTTTTTT.